The entry below describes one TCR beta chain. From germline, CDR1 is SGHAT and CDR2 FQNNGV. The CDR3 totals 15 residues. Unmatched junction bases numbered 8, after V lost 6 bases and J lost 1 base. This specimen comes from a study of blood T cell repertoires in COVID-19. Whole-study context: T cells, B-cell-depleted T cells, or PBMCs supplied cDNA or gDNA.

Assay: immunoSEQ multiplex PCR; the TCRdb copy retains only in-frame clones and omits some. This table has 150,000 or so clones, roughly 85% appearing once. The chain uses TRBV11-2 and TRBJ2-7; 8 bases align to TRBD1. This TCR was sampled from a man in his 60s with acute or convalescent COVID-19. Sequencing was carried out using peripheral blood. CDR3 region: CASSSSGGGSYEQYF. CDR3 DNA sequence: TGTGCCAGCAGTTCTTCAGGGGGCGGGTCCTACGAGCAGTACTTC.